This passage covers 12 T cell receptor beta chains from one sample sequenced in a study of T cell repertoires in cytomegalovirus infection. From the reads, TCRdb called clonotypes with MiXCR, one entry per CDR3 protein. The sample shows around 900,000 distinct CDR3 sequences, approximately 32% of them seen only once. These receptors' targets are unknown. Sequencing used cultured CD8+ T cells from PBMCs, obtained from culture after CMV antigen stimulation. Receptors originate from a human donor in good health (CMV status not recorded). Some clones in this sample may be carry-over from other donors' samples.

The V call is TRBV6-5, the J call TRBJ2-3; 7 nucleotides agree with TRBD2. Germline assignment: CDR1 MNHEY and CDR2 SVGAGI. The ends lost 2 bases at V and 6 bases at J; junction bases unmatched: 11. The CDR3 runs to 16 residues. This CDR3 is CASSYGAGDGGDTQYF. CDR3 nucleotide sequence: TGTGCCAGCAGTTACGGGGCGGGGGACGGAGGCGATACGCAGTATTTT.

On this clonotype: This may stem from a read error, because a much larger clone lies one nucleotide away. The chain joins TRBV7-8 to TRBJ1-2; D not certain. V was trimmed by 0 bases and J by 8 bases, leaving 16 bases between them. There are 15 residues in the CDR3. The germline V gene has CDR1 SGHVS and CDR2 FQNEAQ. The CDR3 sequence is CASSLARRGPGGYTF. The CDR3 region has the DNA TGTGCCAGCAGCTTAGCTCGACGAGGGCCTGGCGGCTACACCTTC.

The chain joins TRBV6-6 to TRBJ1-1, with D hard to call. Germline-derived CDR1 and CDR2 are MNHNY and SVGAGI (reference sequence). Trimming removed 0 bases from V and 6 bases from J, with 14 bases in between. This CDR3 has 15 amino acids. The CDR3 bases are TGTGCCAGCAGTTACTCGAACACGGGATACTCTGAAGCTTTCTTT. Translated, it gives CASSYSNTGYSEAFF.

This clonotype was observed a handful of times. The chain uses TRBV28 and TRBJ2-7, with D perhaps being TRBD1 or TRBD2 (5 bases each). CDR3 length: 17 amino acids. The V gene lost 5 bases and the J gene lost 4 bases, with 24 bases spanning the gap. Germline CDR1 and CDR2: MDHEN and SYDVKM. The CDR3 sequence is CASSPTSRDRGSYEQYV. The CDR3 DNA is TGTGCCAGCAGTCCCACTTCGAGGGACCGAGGCTCGTACGAGCAGTACGTC.

This clonotype was detected once. The rearrangement uses TRBV5-1 and TRBJ1-4, with TRBD1 matching 10 bases. CDR3 length: 15 amino acids. V lost 5 bases and J lost 4; bases outside the gene matches: 5. Germline CDR1 SGHRS, CDR2 YFSETQ. The chain's CDR3 is CASSDRGRNNEKLFF. The CDR3 DNA is TGCGCCAGCAGTGACAGGGGGCGAAATAATGAAAAACTGTTTTTT.

A few counts support this clonotype. The chain joins TRBV24-1 to TRBJ2-1; possible D gene TRBD1, 5 bases. The CDR3 spans 14 residues. V was cut by 0 bases and J by 8 bases, with 10 bases left in between. Germline V gene data show CDR1 as KGHDR and CDR2 as SFDVKD. CDR3 protein: CATSDLARADEQFF. The DNA for the CDR3 is TGTGCCACCAGTGATTTGGCCAGGGCGGATGAGCAGTTCTTC.

This clonotype has ten or more counts. CDR3 residues: CASSYTGTGGYNEQFF. DNA of the CDR3: TGTGCCAGCAGCTACACCGGGACAGGGGGGTACAATGAGCAGTTCTTC. The genes are TRBV6-5 and TRBJ2-1, with 11 bases that match TRBD1. Germline V gene lookup returns CDR1 MNHEY and CDR2 SVGAGI. After removal of 6 bases from V and 4 bases from J, the junction contained 8 bases not matched to a gene. The CDR3 contains 16 residues.

This clonotype was seen a handful of times. V gene TRBV6-6 combines with J gene TRBJ2-7, with TRBD1 matching over 9 bases. Germline V CDR1 and CDR2: MNHNY, SVGAGI (reference sequence). The CDR3 is 12 residues long. The trim removed 5 bases at V and 10 bases at J, leaving 6 bases unmatched. The CDR3 DNA reads TGTGCCAGCAGTGGGCGGACAGGGGACCAGTACGTC. It yields the protein CASSGRTGDQYV.

Only a few counts were recorded for this clonotype. The chain recombines TRBV4-3 with TRBJ2-7; perhaps TRBD1 as D (6 bases). Germline CDR1 and CDR2: LGHNA and YSLEER. V was clipped by 4 bases and J by 4 bases, with 14 bases between them. CDR3 length equals 14 residues. CDR3 loop: CASSLGTPDYEQYV. CDR3 DNA sequence: TGCGCCAGCAGCCTCGGGACACCTGATTACGAGCAGTACGTC.

The rearrangement joins TRBV19 to TRBJ2-1; 12 positions match TRBD2. This CDR3 comprises 16 residues. J was trimmed by 4 bases and V by 5 bases; bases with no gene match: 6. CDR1 and CDR2 (germline): LNHDA, SQIVND (reference sequence). DNA of the CDR3: TGTGCCAGTAGTGTCGGACTAGCGGGGAGGTACAATGAGCAGTTCTTC. Its protein product is CASSVGLAGRYNEQFF.

This clonotype was observed at least ten times. This chain links TRBV7-2 with TRBJ2-3; D uncertain. Trimming removed 1 base from V and 0 bases from J, with 11 bases in between. Germline V CDR1 and CDR2: SGHTA, FQGNSA. The CDR3 extends over 16 amino acids. CDR3 sequence (DNA): TGTGCCAGCAGCTTAGGCGGCGGAGCTAGCACAGATACGCAGTATTTT. This codes for CASSLGGGASTDTQYF.

The chain employs TRBV28 and TRBJ2-3; 7 bases match TRBD1. The CDR3 has 17 amino acids. With 6 bases clipped from V and 2 bases from J, the junction kept 14 bases outside the gene matches. Germline CDR1 reads MDHEN; CDR2 reads SYDVKM. CDR3 bases: TGTGCCAGCAGCCCCCCCGCCGGGACAGAAGACACAGATACGCAGTATTTT. Translating gives CASSPPAGTEDTDTQYF.